The T cell receptor (beta chain) under discussion was sequenced for a study of T cells after yellow fever vaccination. Study as a whole: Preparation of fractions with low cell numbers was performed using SMART-Seq v4 Ultra Low Input.

The study's findings and limits: Abundant contaminating clonotypes from the bulk population could appear in FACS-sorted repertoires. Only a small proportion of the clonotypes turned up in both the CD4 and the CD8 compartments, likely arising from convergent recombination. The study re-detected most primary-vaccination clones after the booster (approximately 97% CD4, around 89% CD8).

CDR1 SGHRS and CDR2 YFSETQ come from the germline V gene. This CDR3 contains 12 residues. With 3 bases removed from V and 7 bases from J, the gap between germline ends came to 8 bases. With regard to this clonotype: As yet, its antigen is unknown.

In TCRdb, the 5' RACE reads were re-called with MiXCR into one record per CDR3 protein. The sample has 300,000 to 350,000 distinct CDR3 sequences, 8% to 9.5% seen once. Here the sequenced sample was PBMCs, taken roughly seven weeks after the first yellow fever vaccination. This clonotype was obtained from a man aged 18 to 29 who received the YFV17D yellow fever vaccine. The V call is TRBV5-1, the J call TRBJ2-1, with D perhaps matching TRBD1 (5 bases). The CDR3 loop reads CASSYQGNEQFF. CDR3 in DNA: TGCGCCAGCAGCTATCAGGGAAATGAGCAGTTCTTC.